This T cell receptor beta chain came from a study of blood T cell repertoires in COVID-19. For the study at large: Collection of acute and convalescent COVID-19 samples took place in the United States, Italy and Spain. PBMCs, B-cell-depleted T cells, or T cells provided the cDNA or gDNA that made up the material.

Using immunoSEQ multiplex PCR, the repertoire was profiled, and TCRdb retains in-frame clones only, with some absent. Found here are approximately 170,000 clones, roughly nine tenths of them singletons; the top ten hold roughly a sixth. Looked up from germline, CDR1 is MGHRA and CDR2 is YSYEKL. V was trimmed by 5 bases and J by 5 bases, leaving 10 bases between them. This CDR3 comprises 13 residues. The TCR comes from a man aged 55 to 70 with active or convalescent COVID-19. V and J are TRBV4-1 and TRBJ1-5; D not resolved. What was sequenced was peripheral blood. The CDR3 nucleotides read TGCGCCAGCAGCTTTACTGAGGATCAGCCCCAGCATTTT. This codes for CASSFTEDQPQHF.